A single sample is the source of the 14 T cell receptor beta chains below, sequenced in a study of cytotoxic CD8 clonotypes in ibrutinib-treated CLL. Here immunoSEQ multiplex PCR was the method, and the copy in TCRdb shows in-frame clones only, minus some. The table lists more than 300,000 clones, about 80% of them singletons. Source: PBMCs, taken before ibrutinib treatment. Every receptor here comes from a human donor with chronic lymphocytic leukemia.

This chain links TRBV13 with TRBJ2-1; 10 bases match TRBD2. V trimming: 3 bases; J trimming: 7 bases; junction bases outside the gene matches: 9. Germline lookup yields CDR1 PRHDT and CDR2 FYEKMQ (reference sequence). The CDR3 extends over 16 amino acids. CDR3 sequence (DNA): TGTGCCAGCAGCTTCCGAGCGGGAGGGCCTGGGAATGAGCAGTTCTTC. It is translated as CASSFRAGGPGNEQFF.

J is TRBJ1-2 and V is TRBV5-1, with a possible D match to TRBD1 (6 bases). Trimming removed 4 bases from V and 4 bases from J, with 14 bases in between. This CDR3 is 14 amino acids long. The germline V gene has CDR1 SGHRS and CDR2 YFSETQ. The CDR3 DNA reads TGCGCCAGCAGCCCCGGTGACAGGTCCTATGGCTACACCTTC. Translated, it gives CASSPGDRSYGYTF.

V and J are TRBV5-1 and TRBJ2-2, with D perhaps TRBD1 or TRBD2 (5 bases each). Looked up from germline, CDR1 is SGHRS and CDR2 is YFSETQ. V was trimmed by 4 bases and J by 3 bases, leaving 13 bases between them. CDR3 length: 15 residues. CDR3 loop: CASSPQQGHTGELFF. For the CDR3, the DNA is TGCGCCAGCAGCCCCCAGCAGGGACACACCGGGGAGCTGTTTTTT. The whole variable domain, filled in from reference TRBV5-1 and TRBJ2-2, reads KAGVTQTPRYLIKTRGQQVTLSCSPISGHRSVSWYQQTPGQGLQFLFEYFSETQRNKGNFPGRFSGRQFSNSRSEMNVSTLELGDSALYLCASSPQQGHTGELFFGEGSRLTVL.

The rearrangement joins TRBV9 to TRBJ2-1; a weak D match, TRBD1 (6 bases). With 0 bases removed from V and 9 bases from J, the gap between germline ends came to 16 bases. Germline CDR1 SGDLS, CDR2 YYNGEE. CDR3 length equals 15 residues. In DNA form, the CDR3 reads TGTGCCAGCAGCGTAGGGGGATGGGGGCGCACTGAGCAGTTCTTC. Translation gives CASSVGGWGRTEQFF.

CDR3 in DNA: TGCGCCAGCAGTGAAACATATGAAAAACTGTTTTTT. Translation gives CASSETYEKLFF. This chain links TRBV10-2 with TRBJ1-4; D is uncertain. The germline CDR1 and CDR2 sequences are WSHSY and SAAADI. Between the trimmed V and J ends, which lost 3 bases and 6 bases, there was a span of 5 bases. This CDR3 is 12 amino acids long.

This clone showed up just a few times. The chain combines TRBV7-8 with TRBJ1-5; no clear D gene. The ends were cut back, 1 base at V and 4 bases at J, with 11 bases in the middle. The CDR3 sequence is 15 residues long. The germline gives CDR1 SGHVS, CDR2 FQNEAQ. CDR3 amino acids: CASSLGPNGNQPQHF. In nucleotides, the CDR3 is TGTGCCAGCAGCTTAGGTCCAAACGGGAATCAGCCCCAGCATTTT.

V is TRBV29-1 and J is TRBJ2-6, with 11 bases lining up with TRBD1. This CDR3 contains 19 residues. Germline CDR1 reads SQVTM; CDR2 reads ANQGSEA. V gave up 7 bases and J gave up 2 bases; unmatched junction bases: 16. The CDR3 DNA reads as TGCAGCGCCTGGGGTGGACAGGGGGCGCCGAGCACTGGGGCCAACGTCCTGACTTTC. Residues: CSAWGGQGAPSTGANVLTF. The full variable domain, with the rest looked up from reference TRBV29-1 and TRBJ2-6, is SAVISQKPSRDICQRGTSLTIQCQVDSQVTMMFWYRQQPGQSLTLIATANQGSEATYESGFVIDKFPISRPNLTFSTLTVSNMSPEDSSIYLCSAWGGQGAPSTGANVLTFGAGSRLTVL.

The rearrangement links TRBV2 to TRBJ1-1; D ambiguous. With 3 bases removed from V and 2 bases from J, the gap between germline ends came to 7 bases. The CDR3 has 13 amino acids. Germline V gives CDR1 SNHLY, CDR2 FYNNEI. CDR3 loop: CASSDEGNTEAFF. The CDR3 nucleotides read TGTGCCAGCAGTGATGAAGGCAACACTGAAGCTTTCTTT.

This rearrangement joins TRBV5-1 to TRBJ2-5; 10 bases align to TRBD2. The V and J ends lost 4 bases and 13 bases, in that order; junction bases with no gene match: 19. CDR3 length equals 16 residues. Germline V CDR1 and CDR2: SGHRS, YFSETQ. CDR3 bases: TGCGCCAGCAGCCCGGAAGCTAGCGGGGGTCCCGAGGGGTGGTACTTC. Amino acids: CASSPEASGGPEGWYF.

The chain joins TRBV7-2 to TRBJ1-1; the match to TRBD1 covers 7 bases. The germline CDR1 and CDR2 sequences are SGHTA and FQGNSA. Losses at the gene ends were 3 bases for V and 5 bases for J; bases not matched to a gene: 6. This CDR3 spans 14 amino acids. The CDR3 coding sequence is TGTGCCAGCAGCTTCGACAGGGTCCCGACTGAAGCTTTCTTT. This sequence encodes CASSFDRVPTEAFF.

This clone was seen a single time. The chain uses TRBV18 and TRBJ2-2, with 10 bases fitting TRBD1. Germline V gene data show CDR1 as KGHSH and CDR2 as LQKENI. V trimming: 2 bases; J trimming: 1 base; junction bases outside the gene matches: 7. The CDR3 contains 18 residues. The CDR3 here is CASSPWTGGLLNTGELFF. CDR3 bases: TGTGCCAGCTCACCATGGACAGGGGGATTATTGAACACCGGGGAGCTGTTTTTT.

This chain links TRBV5-6 with TRBJ1-2, with D possibly matching TRBD1 (6 bases). Germline values: CDR1 SGHDT, CDR2 YYEEEE. The CDR3 spans 15 residues. V dropped 0 bases and J dropped 3 bases, with 12 bases sitting between them. CDR3 residues: CASSLVPAGDYGYTF. The CDR3 DNA follows: TGTGCCAGCAGCTTGGTGCCCGCAGGGGACTATGGCTACACCTTC.

The J gene is TRBJ1-5, the V gene TRBV5-1; TRBD1 aligns across 10 bases. In germline, CDR1 is SGHRS, CDR2 YFSETQ. V lost 4 bases, J lost 5 bases, and 6 bases stayed unmatched. CDR3 size: 15 residues. DNA for the CDR3: TGCGCCAGCAGCCCACAGACAGGGGGCGATCAGCCCCAGCATTTT. Translated, it gives CASSPQTGGDQPQHF.

V usage is TRBV18 and J usage is TRBJ2-3, with D hard to call. Germline CDR1 and CDR2: KGHSH and LQKENI. The ends were cut back, 4 bases at V and 4 bases at J, with 15 bases in the middle. The CDR3 loop spans 15 amino acids. The CDR3 sequence is CASSRIPRPADTQYF. In DNA form, the CDR3 reads TGTGCCAGCTCACGGATCCCTCGCCCCGCAGATACGCAGTATTTT.